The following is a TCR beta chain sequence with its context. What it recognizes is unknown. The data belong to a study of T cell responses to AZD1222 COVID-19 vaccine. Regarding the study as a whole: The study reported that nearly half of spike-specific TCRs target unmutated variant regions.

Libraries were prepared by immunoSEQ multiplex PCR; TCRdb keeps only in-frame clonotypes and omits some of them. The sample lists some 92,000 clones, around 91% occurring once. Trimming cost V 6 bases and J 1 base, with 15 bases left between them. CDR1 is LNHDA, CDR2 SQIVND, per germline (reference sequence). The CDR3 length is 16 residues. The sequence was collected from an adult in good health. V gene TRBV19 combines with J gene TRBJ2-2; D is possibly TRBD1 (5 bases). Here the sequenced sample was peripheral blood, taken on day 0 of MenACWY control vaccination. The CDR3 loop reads CASRPAGRVNTGELFF. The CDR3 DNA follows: TGTGCCAGTAGGCCCGCAGGCAGGGTGAACACCGGGGAGCTGTTTTTT.